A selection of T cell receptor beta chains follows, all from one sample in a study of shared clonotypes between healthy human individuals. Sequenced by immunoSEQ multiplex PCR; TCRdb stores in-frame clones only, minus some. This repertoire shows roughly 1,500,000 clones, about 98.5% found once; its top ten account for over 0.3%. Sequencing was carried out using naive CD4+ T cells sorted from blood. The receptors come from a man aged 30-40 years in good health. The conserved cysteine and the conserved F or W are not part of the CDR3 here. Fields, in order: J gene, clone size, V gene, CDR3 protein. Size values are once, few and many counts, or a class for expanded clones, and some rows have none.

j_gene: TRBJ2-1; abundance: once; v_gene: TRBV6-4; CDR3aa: ASSQISGYEQF
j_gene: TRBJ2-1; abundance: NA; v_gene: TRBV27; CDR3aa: ASSLSPGYNEQF
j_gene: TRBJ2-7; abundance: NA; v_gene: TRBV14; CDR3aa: ASSQRREDYEQY
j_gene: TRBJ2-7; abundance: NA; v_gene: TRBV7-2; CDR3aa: ASSIPGQGLNEQY
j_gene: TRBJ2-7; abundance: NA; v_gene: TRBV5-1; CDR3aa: ASSPSQGHEQY
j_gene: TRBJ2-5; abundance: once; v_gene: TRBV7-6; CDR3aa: ASSLVLGQETQY
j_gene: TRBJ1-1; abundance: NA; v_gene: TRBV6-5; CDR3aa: ASSPPGRNTEAF
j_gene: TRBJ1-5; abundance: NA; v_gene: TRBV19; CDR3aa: ASRMGTGLVQPQH
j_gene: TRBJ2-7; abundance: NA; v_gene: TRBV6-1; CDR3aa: ASSISYEQY
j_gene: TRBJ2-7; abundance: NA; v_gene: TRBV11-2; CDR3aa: ASSSLWAEQY
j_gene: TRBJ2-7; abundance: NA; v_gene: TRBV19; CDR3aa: ASSSAGPRHEQY
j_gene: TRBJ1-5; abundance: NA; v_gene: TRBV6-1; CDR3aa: ASLGRDNQPQH
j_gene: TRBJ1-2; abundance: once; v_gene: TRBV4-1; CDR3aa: ASSQVGGGYGYT
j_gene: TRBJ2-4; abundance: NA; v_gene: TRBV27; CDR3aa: ASSSQVGAHDKNIQY
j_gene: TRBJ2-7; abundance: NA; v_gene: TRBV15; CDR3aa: ATSRVAGRAFYEQY
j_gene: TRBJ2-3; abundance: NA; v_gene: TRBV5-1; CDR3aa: ASSQGDIRTDTQY
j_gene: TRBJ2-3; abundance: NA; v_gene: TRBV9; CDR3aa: ASSGTGTFSLTDTQY
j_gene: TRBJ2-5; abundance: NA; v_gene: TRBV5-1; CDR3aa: ASSLGRFKETQY
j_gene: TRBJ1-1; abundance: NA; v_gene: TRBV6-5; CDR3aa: ASSYFPTATNTEAF
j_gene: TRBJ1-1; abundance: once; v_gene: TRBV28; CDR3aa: ASSLQFRANTEAF
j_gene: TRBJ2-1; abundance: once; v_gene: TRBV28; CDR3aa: ASKGAAYNEQF
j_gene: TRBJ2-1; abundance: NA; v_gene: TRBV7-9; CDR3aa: ASSLARGGSTNEQF